This T cell receptor (beta chain) derives from a study of cytomegalovirus exposure and HLA in healthy donors. Study summary: There were 117 million unique TCR beta sequences, drawn from about 179 million T cells, in an earlier analysis.

With 5 bases clipped from V and 4 bases from J, the junction kept 17 bases outside the gene matches. This CDR3 region has 18 residues. Germline loops: CDR1 SGDLS, CDR2 YYNGEE. Nominal health characterized the donors when sampled, though unrecorded immune exposures were likely. 13 Jbeta primers and 60 Vbeta primers were used for the PCR. Sequencing used immunoSEQ multiplex PCR; TCRdb keeps in-frame clones, though not all of them. This table has some 200,000 clones, approximately 81% appearing once. J is TRBJ1-2 and V is TRBV9; 10 nucleotides agree with TRBD1. The receptor was isolated from a man aged 45-65 years in good health and CMV-seronegative. Sequencing input: PBMCs. CDR3 protein: CASRLLDPGQGMGYGYTF. CDR3 nucleotides: TGTGCCAGCAGACTGCTAGACCCGGGACAGGGGATGGGCTATGGCTACACCTTC.